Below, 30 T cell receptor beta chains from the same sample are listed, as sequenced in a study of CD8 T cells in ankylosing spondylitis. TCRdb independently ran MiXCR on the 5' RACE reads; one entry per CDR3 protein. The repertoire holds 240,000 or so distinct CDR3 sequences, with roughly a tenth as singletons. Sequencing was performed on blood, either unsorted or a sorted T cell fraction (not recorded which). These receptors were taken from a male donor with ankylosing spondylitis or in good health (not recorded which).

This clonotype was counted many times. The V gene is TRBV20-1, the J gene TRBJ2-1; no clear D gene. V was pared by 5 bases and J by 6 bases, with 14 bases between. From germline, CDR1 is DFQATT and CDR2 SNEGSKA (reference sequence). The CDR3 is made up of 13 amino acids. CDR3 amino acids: CSAPRLGPNEQFF. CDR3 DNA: TGCAGTGCTCCTCGACTCGGTCCCAATGAGCAGTTCTTC.

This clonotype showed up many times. CDR3 in DNA: TGTGCCGTCGGGGACAGGGCGTCCTACGAGCAGTACTTC. It specifies CAVGDRASYEQYF. This chain links TRBV7-6 with TRBJ2-7, with 9 bases identical to TRBD1. This CDR3 is 13 amino acids long. Germline V CDR1 and CDR2: SGHVS, FNYEAQ. J lost 1 base, V lost 11 bases, and 6 bases had no gene match.

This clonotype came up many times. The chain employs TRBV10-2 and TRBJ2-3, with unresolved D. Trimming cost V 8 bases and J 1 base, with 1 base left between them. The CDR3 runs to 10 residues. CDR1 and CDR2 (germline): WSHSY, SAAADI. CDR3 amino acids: CASRTDTQYF. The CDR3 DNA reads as TGCGCCAGCCGCACAGATACGCAGTATTTT.

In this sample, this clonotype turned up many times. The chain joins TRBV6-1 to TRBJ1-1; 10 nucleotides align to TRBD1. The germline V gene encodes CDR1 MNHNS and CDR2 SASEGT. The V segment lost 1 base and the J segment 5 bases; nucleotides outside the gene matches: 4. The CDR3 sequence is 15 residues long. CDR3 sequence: CASSEETGGSTEAFF. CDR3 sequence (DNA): TGTGCCAGCAGTGAAGAGACAGGGGGCTCAACTGAAGCTTTCTTT.

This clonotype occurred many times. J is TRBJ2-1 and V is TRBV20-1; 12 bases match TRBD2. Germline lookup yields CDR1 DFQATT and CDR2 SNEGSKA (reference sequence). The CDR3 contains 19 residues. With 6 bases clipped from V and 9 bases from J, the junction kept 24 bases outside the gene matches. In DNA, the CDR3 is TGCAGTGCCGTGGGACTAGCGGGCCCTCTGGCCCCCGTCGGTGTTGAGCAGTTCTTC. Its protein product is CSAVGLAGPLAPVGVEQFF.

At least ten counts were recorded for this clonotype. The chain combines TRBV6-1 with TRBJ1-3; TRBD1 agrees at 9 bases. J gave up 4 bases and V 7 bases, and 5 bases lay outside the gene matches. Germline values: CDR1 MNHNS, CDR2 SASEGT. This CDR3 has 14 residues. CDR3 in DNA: TGTGCCAGCAACCCGGGACAGGGCGGAAACACCATATATTTT. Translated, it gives CASNPGQGGNTIYF.

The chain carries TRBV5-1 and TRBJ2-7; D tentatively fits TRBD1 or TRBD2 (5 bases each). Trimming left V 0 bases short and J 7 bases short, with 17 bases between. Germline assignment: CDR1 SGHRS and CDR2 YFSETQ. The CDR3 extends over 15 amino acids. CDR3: CASSLVTRDEGEQYF. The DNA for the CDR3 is TGCGCCAGCAGCTTGGTAACCAGGGATGAGGGAGAGCAGTACTTC.

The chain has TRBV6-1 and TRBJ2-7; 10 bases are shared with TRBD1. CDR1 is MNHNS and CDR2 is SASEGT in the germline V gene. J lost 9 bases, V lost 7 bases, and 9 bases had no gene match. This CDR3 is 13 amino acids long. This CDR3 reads CASTPGQGFLQYF. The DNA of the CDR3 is TGTGCCAGCACTCCGGGACAGGGGTTTTTGCAGTACTTC.

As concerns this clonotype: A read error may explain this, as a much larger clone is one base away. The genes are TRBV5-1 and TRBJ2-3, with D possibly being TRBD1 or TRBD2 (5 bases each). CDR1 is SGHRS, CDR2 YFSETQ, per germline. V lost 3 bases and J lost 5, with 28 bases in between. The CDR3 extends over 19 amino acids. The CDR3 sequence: CASSYLVVGDPDNIDTQYF. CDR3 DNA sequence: TGCGCCAGCAGCTACCTCGTTGTGGGGGACCCGGATAACATAGATACGCAGTATTTT.

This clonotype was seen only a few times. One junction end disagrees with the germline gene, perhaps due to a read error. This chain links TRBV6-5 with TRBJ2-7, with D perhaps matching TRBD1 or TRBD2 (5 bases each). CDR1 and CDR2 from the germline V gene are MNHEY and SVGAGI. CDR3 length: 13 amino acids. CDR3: CASSLDPGAPGNF. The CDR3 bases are TGTGCCAGCAGTTTGGACCCCGGGGCCCCAGGGAACTTC.

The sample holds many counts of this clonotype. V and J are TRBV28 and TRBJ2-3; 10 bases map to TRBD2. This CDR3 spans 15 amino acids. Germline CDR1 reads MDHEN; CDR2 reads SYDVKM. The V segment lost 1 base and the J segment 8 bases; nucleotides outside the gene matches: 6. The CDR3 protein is CASSLSAPSGSTQYF. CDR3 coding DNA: TGTGCCAGCAGTTTATCCGCCCCTAGCGGGAGTACGCAGTATTTT.

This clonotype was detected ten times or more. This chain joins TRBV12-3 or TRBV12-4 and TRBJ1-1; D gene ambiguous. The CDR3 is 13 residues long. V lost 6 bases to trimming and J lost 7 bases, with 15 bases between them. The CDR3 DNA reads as TGTGCCAGCAGCCACGACGATAAAGGTGAAGCTTTCTTT. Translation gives CASSHDDKGEAFF.

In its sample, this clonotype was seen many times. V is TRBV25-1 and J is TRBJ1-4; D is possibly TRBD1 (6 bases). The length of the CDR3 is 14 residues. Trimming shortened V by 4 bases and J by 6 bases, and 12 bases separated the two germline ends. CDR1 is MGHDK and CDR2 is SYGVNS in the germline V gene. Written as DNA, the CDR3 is TGTGCCAGCAGTGGCAGGGGTTCTGATGAAAAACTGTTTTTT. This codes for CASSGRGSDEKLFF.

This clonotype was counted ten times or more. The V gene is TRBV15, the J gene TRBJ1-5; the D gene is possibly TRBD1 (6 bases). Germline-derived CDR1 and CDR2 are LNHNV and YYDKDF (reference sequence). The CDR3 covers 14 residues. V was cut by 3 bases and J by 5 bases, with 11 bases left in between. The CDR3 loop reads CATSRWQGYQPQHF. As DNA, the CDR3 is TGTGCCACCAGCAGGTGGCAGGGGTATCAGCCCCAGCATTTT.

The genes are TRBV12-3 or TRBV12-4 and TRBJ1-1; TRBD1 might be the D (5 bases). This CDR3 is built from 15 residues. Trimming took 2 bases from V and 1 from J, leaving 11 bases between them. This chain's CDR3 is CASSLYLGGNTEAFF. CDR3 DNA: TGTGCCAGCAGTTTATACTTGGGGGGGAACACTGAAGCTTTCTTT.

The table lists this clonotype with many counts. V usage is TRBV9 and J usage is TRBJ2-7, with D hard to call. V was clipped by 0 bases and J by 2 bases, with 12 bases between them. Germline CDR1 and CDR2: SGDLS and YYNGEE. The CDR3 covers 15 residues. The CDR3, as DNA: TGTGCCAGCAGCGTAGGGGCAGGCGATACCTACGAGCAGTACTTC. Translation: CASSVGAGDTYEQYF.

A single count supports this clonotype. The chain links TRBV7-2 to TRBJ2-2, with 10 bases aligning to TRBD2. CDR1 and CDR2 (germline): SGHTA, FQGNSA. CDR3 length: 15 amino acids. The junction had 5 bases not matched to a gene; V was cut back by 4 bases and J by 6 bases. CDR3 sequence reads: CASSWGTSEAGELFF. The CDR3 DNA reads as TGTGCCAGCAGCTGGGGGACTAGCGAAGCCGGGGAGCTGTTTTTT.

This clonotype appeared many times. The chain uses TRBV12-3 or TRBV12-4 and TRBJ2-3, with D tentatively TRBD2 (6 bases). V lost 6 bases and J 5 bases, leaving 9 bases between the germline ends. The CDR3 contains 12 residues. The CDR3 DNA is TGTGCCAGCAGCCCCGGGGGAGATACGCAGTATTTT. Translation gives CASSPGGDTQYF.

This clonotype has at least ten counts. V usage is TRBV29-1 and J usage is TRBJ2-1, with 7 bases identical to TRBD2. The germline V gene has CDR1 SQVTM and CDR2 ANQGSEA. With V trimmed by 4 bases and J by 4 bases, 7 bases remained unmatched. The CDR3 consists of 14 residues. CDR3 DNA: TGCAGCGTTGTGGCTCTAGCGGCATACAATGAGCAGTTCTTC. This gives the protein CSVVALAAYNEQFF.

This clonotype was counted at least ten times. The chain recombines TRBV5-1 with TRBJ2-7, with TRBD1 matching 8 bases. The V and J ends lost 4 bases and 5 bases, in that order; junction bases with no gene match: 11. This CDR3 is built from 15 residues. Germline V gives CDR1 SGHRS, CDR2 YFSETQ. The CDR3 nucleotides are TGCGCCAGCAGCCTGGAAAACAGGGGGATAAACGAGCAGTACTTC. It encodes CASSLENRGINEQYF.

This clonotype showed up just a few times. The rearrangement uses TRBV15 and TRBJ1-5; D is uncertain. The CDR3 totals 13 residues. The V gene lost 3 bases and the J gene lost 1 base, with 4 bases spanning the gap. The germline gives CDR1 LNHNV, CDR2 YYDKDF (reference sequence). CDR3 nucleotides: TGTGCCACCAGCAGGGGCAGCAATCAGCCCCAGCATTTT. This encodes CATSRGSNQPQHF.

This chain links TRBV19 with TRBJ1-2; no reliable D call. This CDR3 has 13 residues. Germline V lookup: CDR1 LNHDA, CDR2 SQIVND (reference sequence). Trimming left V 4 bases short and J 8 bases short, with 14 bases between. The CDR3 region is CASSTQLIGGYTF. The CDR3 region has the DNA TGTGCCAGTAGTACACAGCTTATAGGAGGCTACACCTTC.

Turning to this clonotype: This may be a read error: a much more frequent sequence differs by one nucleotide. The CDR3 DNA reads as TGTGTCAGCAGCTTCCGGACCCCAATCTCTGGGGCCAACGTCCTGACTTTC. Protein product: CVSSFRTPISGANVLTF. The chain combines TRBV5-5 with TRBJ2-6; D is unresolved. Germline loops: CDR1 SGHKS, CDR2 YYEKEE (reference sequence). The CDR3 is 17 residues long.

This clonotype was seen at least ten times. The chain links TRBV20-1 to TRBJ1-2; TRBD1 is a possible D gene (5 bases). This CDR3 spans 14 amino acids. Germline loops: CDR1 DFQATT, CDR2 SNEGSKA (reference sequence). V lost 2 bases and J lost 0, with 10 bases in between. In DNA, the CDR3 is TGCAGTGCTAGACGGGACGGAGCTAACTATGGCTACACCTTC. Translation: CSARRDGANYGYTF.

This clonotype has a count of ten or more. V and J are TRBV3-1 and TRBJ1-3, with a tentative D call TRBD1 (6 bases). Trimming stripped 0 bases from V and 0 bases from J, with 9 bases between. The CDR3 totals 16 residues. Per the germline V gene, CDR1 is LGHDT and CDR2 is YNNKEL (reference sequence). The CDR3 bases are TGTGCCAGCAGCCAAGAGAGGACAGCCTCTGGAAACACCATATATTTT. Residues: CASSQERTASGNTIYF.

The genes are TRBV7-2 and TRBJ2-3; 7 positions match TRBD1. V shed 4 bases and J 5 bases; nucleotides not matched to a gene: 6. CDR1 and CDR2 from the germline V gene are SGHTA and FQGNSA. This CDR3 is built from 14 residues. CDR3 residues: CASSSYRGQDTQYF. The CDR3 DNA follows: TGTGCCAGCAGCTCATACAGGGGCCAAGATACGCAGTATTTT.

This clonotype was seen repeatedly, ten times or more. CDR3 in amino acids: CSASGQGAVYEQYF. The CDR3 nucleotides read TGCAGCGCTTCGGGACAGGGGGCCGTCTACGAGCAGTACTTC. This rearrangement joins TRBV29-1 to TRBJ2-7; 12 bases match TRBD1. This CDR3 spans 14 amino acids. CDR1 and CDR2 (germline): SQVTM, ANQGSEA. Germline trimming cut 7 bases from V and 3 bases from J; bases unmatched to any gene: 7.

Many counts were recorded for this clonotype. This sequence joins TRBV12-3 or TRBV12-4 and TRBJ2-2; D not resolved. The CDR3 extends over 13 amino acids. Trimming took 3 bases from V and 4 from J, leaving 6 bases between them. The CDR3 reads CASSFMATGELFF. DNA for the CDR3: TGTGCCAGCAGTTTCATGGCCACCGGGGAGCTGTTTTTT.

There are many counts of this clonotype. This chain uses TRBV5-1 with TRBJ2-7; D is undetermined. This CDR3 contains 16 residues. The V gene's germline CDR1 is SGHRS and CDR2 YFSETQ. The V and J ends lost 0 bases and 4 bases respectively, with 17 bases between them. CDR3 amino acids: CASSLDGLLSSYEQYF. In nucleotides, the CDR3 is TGCGCCAGCAGCTTGGACGGCCTCCTTAGCTCTTACGAGCAGTACTTC.

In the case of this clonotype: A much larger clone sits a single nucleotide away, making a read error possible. CDR3 sequence reads: CAGSPLNREIGELFF. DNA for the CDR3: TGTGCCGGCAGCCCTTTAAACAGGGAAATCGGGGAGCTGTTTTTT. V gene TRBV12-3 or TRBV12-4 combines with J gene TRBJ2-2; a weak D match, TRBD1 (6 bases). The CDR3 runs to 15 residues.